The clone carrying this T cell receptor (beta chain) occurred once. Per the original methods: Estimation of nucleated cell counts relied on the amplification of reference gene primers. Produced via immunoSEQ multiplex PCR; TCRdb's table is partial and in-frame only. D and trimming were read from the DNA, whereas the V and J calls and clone size are those reported in that table. This repertoire shows 390,000 or so clones, 80% to 90% found once; its top ten account for less than 1.2%. The CDR3 length is 12 residues. With 2 bases removed from V and 1 base from J, the gap between germline ends came to 3 bases. Looked up from germline, CDR1 is MDHEN and CDR2 is SYDVKM. The data derive from a study of blood T cell repertoires in COVID-19. The study drew participants aged roughly 18 to 95 years from about two dozen US areas. Participant-given clinical history determined each cohort assignment.

The sequenced sample consisted of PBMCs or T cells enriched from blood (not recorded which). The receptor was derived from a man in his late teens or twenties who had recovered from COVID-19. The rearrangement joins TRBV28 to TRBJ2-7; D uncertain. The CDR3, as DNA: TGTGCCAGCAGTTTACGTTCCTACGAGCAGTACTTC. Protein product: CASSLRSYEQYF.